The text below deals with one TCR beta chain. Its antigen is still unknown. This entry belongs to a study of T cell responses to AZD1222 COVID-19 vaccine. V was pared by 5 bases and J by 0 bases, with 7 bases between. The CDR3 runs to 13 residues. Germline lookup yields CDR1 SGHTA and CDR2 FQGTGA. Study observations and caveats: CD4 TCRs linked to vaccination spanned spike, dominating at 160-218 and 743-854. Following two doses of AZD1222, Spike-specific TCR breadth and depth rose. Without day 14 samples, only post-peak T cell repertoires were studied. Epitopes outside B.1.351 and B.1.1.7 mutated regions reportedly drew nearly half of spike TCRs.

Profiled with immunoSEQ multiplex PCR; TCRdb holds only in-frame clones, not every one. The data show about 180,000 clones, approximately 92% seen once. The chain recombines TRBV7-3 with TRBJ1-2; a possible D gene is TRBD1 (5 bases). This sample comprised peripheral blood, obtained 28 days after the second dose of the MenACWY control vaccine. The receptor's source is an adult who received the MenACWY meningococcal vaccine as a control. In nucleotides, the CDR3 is TGTGCCAGCAGCCCGACAGCTAACTATGGCTACACCTTC. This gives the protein CASSPTANYGYTF.